Reported below is one T cell receptor (beta chain). The protocol was immunoSEQ multiplex PCR, while the TCRdb copy is restricted to in-frame clones and leaves out a portion. The sample includes roughly 40,000 clones, roughly 89% of them seen just once. These data belong to a study of T cell changes during pregnancy in multiple sclerosis. CDR3 length: 17 amino acids. V trimming: 4 bases; J trimming: 3 bases; junction bases outside the gene matches: 10. Looked up from germline, CDR1 is SGHAT and CDR2 is FQNNGV. The input for sequencing was CD4+ T cells from peripheral blood mononuclear cells, taken in the first trimester of pregnancy. The clonotype originates from a female donor with multiple sclerosis, enrolled in a pregnancy study. The rearrangement joins TRBV11-2 to TRBJ2-7; 12 bases match TRBD1. CDR3: CASSSGTGGVKVYEQYF. The CDR3 nucleotides are TGTGCCAGCAGCTCCGGGACAGGGGGCGTCAAGGTCTACGAGCAGTACTTC. Full variable domain (remainder filled in from reference TRBV11-2 and TRBJ2-7): EAGVAQSPRYKIIEKRQSVAFWCNPISGHATLYWYQQILGQGPKLLIQFQNNGVVDDSQLPKDRFSAERLKGVDSTLKIQPAKLEDSAVYLCASSSGTGGVKVYEQYFGPGTRLTVT.